Each of the 20 T cell receptor beta chains below was sequenced from the same sample in a study of control samples from healthy donors and cancer patients. Libraries were prepared by immunoSEQ multiplex PCR; TCRdb keeps only in-frame clonotypes and omits some of them. The sample has 100,000 or so clones; 87% are singletons. Material: blood. The receptor source for this set is a woman aged 50 to 65 in good health.

This clone was counted a few times. The chain joins TRBV7-2 to TRBJ1-5; possible D gene TRBD1, 6 bases. There are 16 residues in the CDR3. CDR1 is SGHTA and CDR2 is FQGNSA in the germline V gene. The V and J ends lost 2 bases and 1 base respectively, with 12 bases between them. The CDR3 loop is CASSLRGDLSNQPQHF. Written as DNA, the CDR3 is TGTGCCAGCAGCTTAAGGGGGGACTTGAGCAATCAGCCCCAGCATTTT.

The chain uses TRBV28 and TRBJ2-1, with D maybe TRBD2 (5 bases). This CDR3 is built from 14 residues. V was cut by 8 bases and J by 4 bases, with 15 bases left in between. Germline CDR1 is MDHEN and CDR2 is SYDVKM. CDR3 residues: CASLGEKNYNEQFF. Written as DNA, the CDR3 is TGTGCCAGCCTTGGGGAGAAAAATTACAATGAGCAGTTCTTC.

The chain uses TRBV10-3 and TRBJ2-3, with 11 bases lining up with TRBD2. The V gene's germline CDR1 is ENHRY and CDR2 SYGVKD. The CDR3 runs to 18 residues. V lost 5 bases, J lost 4 bases, and 14 bases stayed unmatched. DNA for the CDR3: TGTGCCATCAGTCGCCCGGAACAATATAGCGGGGGGGCAGATACGCAGTATTTT. This translates into CAISRPEQYSGGADTQYF.

The V call is TRBV2, the J call TRBJ2-7; D ambiguous. The CDR3 runs to 13 residues. V dropped 7 bases and J dropped 0 bases, with 10 bases sitting between them. From germline, CDR1 is SNHLY and CDR2 FYNNEI. The CDR3 loop reads CASKPESSYEQYF. The DNA of the CDR3 is TGTGCCAGCAAACCTGAGAGCTCCTACGAGCAGTACTTC.

This chain uses TRBV5-4 with TRBJ1-1; no definite D call. The V gene lost 2 bases and the J gene lost 6 bases, with 8 bases spanning the gap. Germline V gives CDR1 SGHNT, CDR2 YYREEE (reference sequence). This CDR3 is 12 amino acids long. In DNA, the CDR3 is TGTGCCAGCAGCTTAGTTGAGGCTGAAGCTTTCTTT. This gives the protein CASSLVEAEAFF.

J is TRBJ2-2 and V is TRBV18; 8 nucleotides match TRBD1. The CDR3 has 13 residues. After removal of 6 bases from V and 7 bases from J, the junction contained 4 bases not matched to a gene. Germline V lookup: CDR1 KGHSH, CDR2 LQKENI. The DNA for the CDR3 is TGTGCCAGCTCTCCGGACAGGGTCGGGGAGCTGTTTTTT. Translation: CASSPDRVGELFF.

The V and J genes are TRBV11-2 and TRBJ2-4; a weak D match, TRBD1 (5 bases). Per germline, CDR1 SGHAT and CDR2 FQNNGV. The CDR3 spans 10 residues. Trimming left V 11 bases short and J 7 bases short, with 9 bases between. For the CDR3, the DNA is TGTGCCCGGGCAGGGAACATTCAGTACTTC. It is translated as CARAGNIQYF.

V usage is TRBV11-3 and J usage is TRBJ2-5, with D perhaps assigned TRBD1 or TRBD2 (5 bases each). Germline V gives CDR1 SGHNT, CDR2 YENEEA. The germline V and J ends were trimmed by 3 bases and 5 bases, with 10 bases remaining between them. The CDR3 runs to 13 residues. The CDR3 nucleotides read TGTGCCAGCAGCTTTAGGGGAGTCGAGACCCAGTACTTC. Amino acid sequence: CASSFRGVETQYF.

This chain links TRBV10-3 with TRBJ2-1; 10 bases are shared with TRBD2. CDR1 is ENHRY and CDR2 is SYGVKD in the germline V gene. This CDR3 comprises 15 residues. V was pared by 6 bases and J by 8 bases, with 10 bases of the junction left unmatched. CDR3 residues: CAIRTPGLASYEQFF. CDR3 nucleotide sequence: TGTGCCATCAGGACTCCGGGACTAGCGAGCTATGAGCAGTTCTTC.

The count of this clone is one. The chain couples TRBV19 to TRBJ2-1, with TRBD2 identical over 10 bases. V gave up 3 bases and J gave up 7 bases; unmatched junction bases: 6. Germline CDR1 reads LNHDA; CDR2 reads SQIVND (reference sequence). The CDR3 totals 15 residues. The CDR3 loop reads CASSIQAGGRNEQFF. The CDR3 DNA reads as TGTGCCAGTAGTATTCAAGCGGGGGGGAGAAATGAGCAGTTCTTC.

The chain recombines TRBV5-1 with TRBJ1-2; TRBD1 might be the D (5 bases). Per germline, CDR1 SGHRS and CDR2 YFSETQ. The CDR3 sequence is 16 residues long. V was cut by 4 bases and J by 6 bases, with 22 bases left in between. The CDR3 region is CASSVDGAVPKDGYTF. The CDR3, as DNA: TGCGCCAGCAGCGTGGACGGGGCGGTCCCTAAAGATGGCTACACCTTC.

The chain recombines TRBV13 with TRBJ1-5; no clear D. Trimming stripped 0 bases from V and 7 bases from J, with 7 bases between. The CDR3 length is 13 residues. Germline V gene sequence: CDR1 PRHDT, CDR2 FYEKMQ (reference sequence). CDR3 DNA sequence: TGTGCCAGCAGCTTAGGGATGTTACAGCCCCAGCATTTT. This gives the protein CASSLGMLQPQHF.

V is TRBV6-6 and J is TRBJ2-1; D ambiguous. The CDR3 loop spans 15 amino acids. V dropped 6 bases and J dropped 3 bases, with 15 bases sitting between them. CDR1 MNHNY and CDR2 SVGAGI come from the germline V gene (reference sequence). As DNA, the CDR3 is TGTGCCAGCAGCAAAGGAATTAGGAGCTACAATGAGCAGTTCTTC. Its translation is CASSKGIRSYNEQFF.

The CDR3 DNA follows: TGTGCCAGCAGCCGGGCGAAATCCTACGAGCAGTACGTC. Translated: CASSRAKSYEQYV. The chain recombines TRBV13 with TRBJ2-7; D not certain. Trimming cost V 5 bases and J 1 base, with 9 bases left between them. Germline V lookup: CDR1 PRHDT, CDR2 FYEKMQ (reference sequence). The CDR3 loop spans 13 amino acids.

The gene calls are TRBV5-1 and TRBJ1-2; 10 bases are shared with TRBD1. This CDR3 contains 15 residues. V was clipped by 6 bases and J by 8 bases; unmatched bases: 13. The germline V gene has CDR1 SGHRS and CDR2 YFSETQ. The DNA of the CDR3 is TGCGCCAGCACCTTCGGGACAGGGGTTATCCGGGGCTACACCTTC. As protein: CASTFGTGVIRGYTF.

The chain uses TRBV6-5 and TRBJ1-1; 7 bases fit TRBD1. This CDR3 comprises 14 residues. Unmatched junction bases numbered 11, after V lost 2 bases and J lost 11 bases. The V gene's germline CDR1 is MNHEY and CDR2 SVGAGI. The CDR3 nucleotides are TGTGCCAGCAGTTACCCAGGGGGAGGGACCGACGCTTTCTTT. Protein sequence: CASSYPGGGTDAFF.

The rearrangement links TRBV24-1 to TRBJ1-5; 7 positions agree with TRBD1. Germline trimming cut 2 bases from V and 2 bases from J; bases unmatched to any gene: 2. CDR1 KGHDR and CDR2 SFDVKD come from the germline V gene. CDR3 length: 15 amino acids. CDR3 in amino acids: CATSDSTGGNQPQHF. The CDR3 DNA reads TGTGCCACCAGTGATTCAACAGGGGGCAATCAGCCCCAGCATTTT.

This clone was detected only a few times. V is TRBV4-2 and J is TRBJ2-2; TRBD2 might be the D (5 bases). Trimming pared 0 bases from V and 9 bases from J, leaving 11 bases between. The CDR3 is 14 amino acids. In germline, CDR1 is LGHNA, CDR2 YNFKEQ. The CDR3 nucleotides read TGTGCCAGCAGCCAAGATATAGGAGGCCGGGAGCTGTTTTTT. As protein: CASSQDIGGRELFF.

The chain joins TRBV5-6 to TRBJ1-5, with D perhaps TRBD1 (6 bases). Per the germline V gene, CDR1 is SGHDT and CDR2 is YYEEEE. CDR3 length: 14 residues. V lost 1 base and J 2 bases, leaving 7 bases between the germline ends. Here the CDR3 reads CASSLSGGNQPQHF. As DNA, the CDR3 is TGTGCCAGCAGCTTGTCAGGGGGCAATCAGCCCCAGCATTTT.

CDR3 sequence: CASSRDSNQPQHF. The CDR3 nucleotides are TGTGCCAGCAGCCGGGACAGCAATCAGCCCCAGCATTTT. The rearrangement links TRBV5-6 to TRBJ1-5; D possibly corresponds to TRBD1 (5 bases). The germline V and J ends were trimmed by 4 bases and 1 base, with 6 bases remaining between them. The CDR3 spans 13 residues. CDR1 is SGHDT and CDR2 is YYEEEE in the germline V gene. Complete variable domain (other parts from reference TRBV5-6 and TRBJ1-5): DAGVTQSPTHLIKTRGQQVTLRCSPKSGHDTVSWYQQALGQGPQFIFQYYEEEERQRGNFPDRFSGHQFPNYSSELNVNALLLGDSALYLCASSRDSNQPQHFGDGTRLSIL.